This entry lists 21 T cell receptor beta chains sequenced from one sample in a study of cytomegalovirus exposure and HLA in healthy donors. This PCR relied on a set of 60 Vbeta primers and 13 Jbeta primers. Sequencing was performed with immunoSEQ multiplex PCR; in TCRdb, only in-frame clones are kept and a portion is missing. Altogether some 60,000 clones are present, 65% to 85% being singletons, with the ten largest covering approximately 6%. Input material: PBMCs. The source is a male donor in good health and CMV-seronegative.

This chain connects TRBV16 to TRBJ1-2, with a weak D call TRBD1 (6 bases). The CDR3 runs to 14 residues. Deletions cut 2 bases from V and 4 bases from J, with 11 bases between. Germline CDR1 is KGHSY and CDR2 is FQNENV. Here the CDR3 DNA reads TGTGCCAGCAGCCAACTGACAGGACGCTATGGCTACACCTTC. Amino acids: CASSQLTGRYGYTF.

This clone was seen once. The chain is built from TRBV19 and TRBJ2-7; D might be TRBD1 (5 bases). V shed 8 bases and J shed 1 base, with 15 bases lying between them. The CDR3 contains 14 residues. The V gene's germline CDR1 is LNHDA and CDR2 SQIVND (reference sequence). CDR3 protein: CASGANGVSYEQYF. The DNA of the CDR3 is TGTGCCAGTGGGGCGAATGGGGTGTCCTACGAGCAGTACTTC. Drawing the rest from reference TRBV19 and TRBJ2-7, the complete variable domain is DGGITQSPKYLFRKEGQNVTLSCEQNLNHDAMYWYRQDPGQGLRLIYYSQIVNDFQKGDIAEGYSVSREKKESFPLTVTSAQKNPTAFYLCASGANGVSYEQYFGPGTRLTVT.

The chain recombines TRBV7-9 with TRBJ2-3, with TRBD2 matching 11 bases. The CDR3 extends over 14 amino acids. Trimming removed 5 bases from V and 5 bases from J; junction bases left unmatched: 3. CDR1 and CDR2 (germline): SEHNR, FQNEAQ (reference sequence). The CDR3 spells CASSPGTSGDTQYF. As DNA, the CDR3 is TGTGCCAGCAGCCCAGGGACTAGCGGAGATACGCAGTATTTT.

J is TRBJ2-5 and V is TRBV27; 12 bases map to TRBD2. Germline CDR1 reads MNHEY; CDR2 reads SMNVEV (reference sequence). CDR3 length: 15 amino acids. Trimming cost V 2 bases and J 5 bases; bases outside gene matches: 3. The CDR3 DNA reads TGTGCCAGCAGTTTAACTAGCGGGGGGCAGGAGACCCAGTACTTC. Encoded protein: CASSLTSGGQETQYF.

The genes are TRBV4-3 and TRBJ2-7, with 9 bases identical to TRBD1. J gave up 2 bases and V 3 bases, and 17 bases lay outside the gene matches. The CDR3 contains 19 residues. Looked up from germline, CDR1 is LGHNA and CDR2 is YSLEER. This CDR3 reads CASSHLLTGDRVSTYEQYF. In DNA form, the CDR3 reads TGCGCCAGCAGCCATCTACTAACCGGGGACAGGGTGTCAACCTACGAGCAGTACTTC.

The chain is built from TRBV5-1 and TRBJ1-1; TRBD1 matches 9 bases. The CDR3 sequence is 14 residues long. CDR1 and CDR2 (germline): SGHRS, YFSETQ. The trim removed 4 bases at V and 4 bases at J, leaving 5 bases unmatched. The CDR3 nucleotides read TGCGCCAGCAGCGCGACAGGGGGTCGCACTGAAGCTTTCTTT. It specifies CASSATGGRTEAFF.

V and J are TRBV2 and TRBJ1-2; tentative D call: TRBD1 (6 bases). Trimming took off 5 bases at V and 8 bases at J, with 15 bases between the two ends. Germline V CDR1 and CDR2: SNHLY, FYNNEI. CDR3 length: 13 amino acids. The CDR3 loop reads CASSTGMSRGYTF. The CDR3 DNA follows: TGTGCCAGCAGTACAGGGATGTCCAGGGGCTACACCTTC.

This clone was counted a single time. J is TRBJ1-1 and V is TRBV6-1; TRBD1 agrees at 7 bases. The CDR3 runs 14 residues. Germline loops: CDR1 MNHNS, CDR2 SASEGT. The V gene end was trimmed by 2 bases and the J gene end by 3 bases; junction bases not matched to a gene: 3. CDR3 protein: CASSETGAYTEAFF. The CDR3 DNA reads TGTGCCAGCAGTGAAACAGGGGCTTACACTGAAGCTTTCTTT.

This clone was detected only a few times. Other DNA sequences of this sample code for an identical CDR3. CDR3 in amino acids: CASSLGQGLNTEAFF. In DNA, the CDR3 is TGCGCCAGCAGCTTGGGGCAGGGGTTGAACACTGAAGCTTTCTTT. V usage is TRBV5-1 and J usage is TRBJ1-1; D might be TRBD1 (6 bases). V dropped 0 bases and J dropped 0 bases, with 9 bases sitting between them. Per germline, CDR1 SGHRS and CDR2 YFSETQ. The CDR3 extends over 15 amino acids.

The V gene is TRBV10-1, the J gene TRBJ2-1, with TRBD1 matching over 8 bases. Unmatched junction bases numbered 13, after V lost 8 bases and J lost 1 base. From germline, CDR1 is WNHNN and CDR2 SYGVQD (reference sequence). The CDR3 loop spans 17 amino acids. The CDR3, as DNA: TGCGCCAGCGACCGCGTAAAGGGACAGGAATCCTACAATGAGCAGTTCTTC. This codes for CASDRVKGQESYNEQFF.

This sequence joins TRBV6-5 and TRBJ2-5, with D perhaps matching TRBD1 (7 bases). Germline V lookup: CDR1 MNHEY, CDR2 SVGAGI. The CDR3 runs 14 residues. Trimming removed 2 bases from V and 6 bases from J, with 13 bases in between. The CDR3 DNA sequence: TGTGCCAGCAGTTACCTACAGGGGAGGCAGACCCAGTACTTC. Protein sequence: CASSYLQGRQTQYF.

The gene calls are TRBV5-8 and TRBJ1-4; 11 bases line up with TRBD1. Germline CDR1 SGHTS, CDR2 YDEGEE. This CDR3 has 15 residues. V shed 2 bases and J 6 bases; nucleotides not matched to a gene: 3. The CDR3, as DNA: TGTGCCAGCAGCTTCGGACAGGGGGCGTATGAAAAACTGTTTTTT. Protein product: CASSFGQGAYEKLFF.

The chain carries TRBV9 and TRBJ1-4, with D perhaps TRBD1 (6 bases). Trimming pared 3 bases from V and 0 bases from J, leaving 12 bases between. Germline V gives CDR1 SGDLS, CDR2 YYNGEE. The CDR3 runs to 16 residues. CDR3 sequence (DNA): TGTGCCAGCAGCGCGGATCCAGGGGCAACTAATGAAAAACTGTTTTTT. This sequence encodes CASSADPGATNEKLFF.

This chain connects TRBV19 to TRBJ2-3, with D possibly TRBD2 on 6 matching bases. V was clipped by 1 base and J by 0 bases, with 11 bases between them. Germline V gives CDR1 LNHDA, CDR2 SQIVND (reference sequence). The CDR3 is 16 residues long. This chain's CDR3 is CASSIGNSGSTDTQYF. Here the CDR3 DNA reads TGTGCCAGTAGTATAGGAAATAGCGGTAGCACAGATACGCAGTATTTT.

The CDR3 protein is CASSDRATGNQPQHF. The CDR3 region has the DNA TGTGCCAGTAGTGACAGGGCGACAGGCAATCAGCCCCAGCATTTT. This chain connects TRBV19 to TRBJ1-5; 7 nucleotides match TRBD1. CDR1 LNHDA and CDR2 SQIVND come from the germline V gene (reference sequence). The CDR3 extends over 15 amino acids. Trimming cost V 5 bases and J 2 bases; bases outside gene matches: 6.

V gene TRBV13 combines with J gene TRBJ2-1; 8 bases fit TRBD2. V shed 1 base, J shed 9 bases, and the junction held 8 bases outside the gene matches. The CDR3 is made up of 15 amino acids. Germline CDR1 reads PRHDT; CDR2 reads FYEKMQ (reference sequence). For the CDR3, the DNA is TGTGCCAGCAGCTTAGAAGGACTAGCTCGGGGTGAGCAGTTCTTC. This sequence encodes CASSLEGLARGEQFF.

The count of this clone is one. The genes are TRBV11-3 and TRBJ2-3; TRBD2 matches 8 bases. Trimming at V came to 5 bases and at J to 2 bases, leaving 6 bases not matched to a gene. In germline, CDR1 is SGHNT, CDR2 YENEEA. CDR3 length: 15 residues. The CDR3 coding sequence is TGTGCCAGCAGCCGTAGCGGGGAATACACAGATACGCAGTATTTT. Translated: CASSRSGEYTDTQYF. The full variable domain, rest sourced from reference TRBV11-3 and TRBJ2-3, is EAGVVQSPRYKIIEKKQPVAFWCNPISGHNTLYWYLQNLGQGPELLIRYENEEAVDDSQLPKDRFSAERLKGVDSTLKIQPAELGDSAVYLCASSRSGEYTDTQYFGPGTRLTVL.

This rearrangement joins TRBV30 to TRBJ1-4; the match to TRBD1 covers 9 bases. Germline V gives CDR1 GTSNPN, CDR2 SVGIG (reference sequence). The junction had 9 bases not matched to a gene; V was cut back by 1 base and J by 3 bases. The CDR3 has 17 residues. CDR3 bases: TGTGCCTGGAGTGCTGGACAGGGGCGGAGGGCTAATGAAAAACTGTTTTTT. Its protein is CAWSAGQGRRANEKLFF. The variable domain in full, with the rest retrieved from reference TRBV30 and TRBJ1-4, is SQTIHQWPATLVQPVGSPLSLECTVEGTSNPNLYWYRQAAGRGLQLLFYSVGIGQISSEVPQNLSASRPQDRQFILSSKKLLLSDSGFYLCAWSAGQGRRANEKLFFGSGTQLSVL.

The sample holds a few counts of this clone. The chain combines TRBV30 with TRBJ1-2; D gene unclear. Germline values: CDR1 GTSNPN, CDR2 SVGIG (reference sequence). This CDR3 has 11 amino acids. V lost 5 bases to trimming and J lost 8 bases, with 12 bases between them. As DNA, the CDR3 is TGTGCCTGGGACCTGAAGCGGGGCTACACCTTC. This gives the protein CAWDLKRGYTF.

The V gene is TRBV30, the J gene TRBJ1-1, with TRBD1 matching over 7 bases. With 1 base clipped from V and 5 bases from J, the junction kept 4 bases outside the gene matches. CDR3 size: 13 residues. Germline V gene lookup returns CDR1 GTSNPN and CDR2 SVGIG (reference sequence). The DNA for the CDR3 is TGTGCCTGGAGTGGTGCAGGGGGGACTGAAGCTTTCTTT. Its protein is CAWSGAGGTEAFF.

This chain joins TRBV5-6 and TRBJ2-7; TRBD1 agrees at 9 bases. Germline V lookup: CDR1 SGHDT, CDR2 YYEEEE. Trimming cost V 4 bases and J 4 bases; bases outside gene matches: 6. The CDR3 runs to 14 residues. DNA for the CDR3: TGTGCCAGCAGCCCGGGACAGGGTGGGTACGAGCAGTACTTC. Amino acid sequence: CASSPGQGGYEQYF.